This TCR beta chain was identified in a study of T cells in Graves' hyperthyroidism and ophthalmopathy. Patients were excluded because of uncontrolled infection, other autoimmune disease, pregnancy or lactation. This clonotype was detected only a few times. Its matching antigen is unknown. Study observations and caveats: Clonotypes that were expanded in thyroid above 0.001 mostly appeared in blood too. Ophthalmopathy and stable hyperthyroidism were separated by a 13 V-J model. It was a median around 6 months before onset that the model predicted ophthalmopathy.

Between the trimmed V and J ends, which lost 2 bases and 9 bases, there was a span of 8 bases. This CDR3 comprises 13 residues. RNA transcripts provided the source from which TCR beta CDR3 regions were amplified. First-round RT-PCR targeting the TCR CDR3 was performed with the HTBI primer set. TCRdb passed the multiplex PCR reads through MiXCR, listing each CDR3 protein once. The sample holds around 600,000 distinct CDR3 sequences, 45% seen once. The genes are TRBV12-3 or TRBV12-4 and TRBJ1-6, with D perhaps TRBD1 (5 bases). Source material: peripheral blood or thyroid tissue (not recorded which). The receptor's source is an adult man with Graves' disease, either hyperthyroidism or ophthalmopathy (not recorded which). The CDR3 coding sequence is TGTGCCAGCAGTTTACAGGGTAGTTCACCCCTCCACTTT. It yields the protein CASSLQGSSPLHF.